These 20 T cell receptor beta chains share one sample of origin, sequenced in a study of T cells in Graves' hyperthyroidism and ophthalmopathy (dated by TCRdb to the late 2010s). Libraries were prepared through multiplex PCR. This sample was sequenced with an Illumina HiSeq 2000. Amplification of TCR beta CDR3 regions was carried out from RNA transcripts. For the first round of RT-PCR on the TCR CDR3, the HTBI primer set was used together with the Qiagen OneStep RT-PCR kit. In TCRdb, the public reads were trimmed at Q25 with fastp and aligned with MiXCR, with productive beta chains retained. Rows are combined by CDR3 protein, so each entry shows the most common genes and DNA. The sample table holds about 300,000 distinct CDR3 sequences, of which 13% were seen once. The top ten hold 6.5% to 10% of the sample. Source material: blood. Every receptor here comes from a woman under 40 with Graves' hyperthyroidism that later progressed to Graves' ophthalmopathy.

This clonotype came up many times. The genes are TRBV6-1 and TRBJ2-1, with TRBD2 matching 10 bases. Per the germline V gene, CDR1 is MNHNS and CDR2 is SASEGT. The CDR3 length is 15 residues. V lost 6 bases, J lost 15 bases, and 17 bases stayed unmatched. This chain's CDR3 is CASRSLVGLAYQVFF. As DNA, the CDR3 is TGTGCCAGCAGAAGTTTGGTGGGACTAGCGTATCAGGTGTTCTTC.

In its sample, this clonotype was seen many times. The CDR3: CASSLEGVADTQYF. CDR3 in DNA: TGCGCCAGCAGCTTGGAGGGAGTGGCAGATACGCAGTATTTT. The chain carries TRBV5-1 and TRBJ2-3, with D tentatively TRBD2 (5 bases). The germline V gene encodes CDR1 SGHRS and CDR2 YFSETQ. CDR3 length: 14 amino acids. Trimming shortened V by 0 bases and J by 4 bases, and 9 bases separated the two germline ends.

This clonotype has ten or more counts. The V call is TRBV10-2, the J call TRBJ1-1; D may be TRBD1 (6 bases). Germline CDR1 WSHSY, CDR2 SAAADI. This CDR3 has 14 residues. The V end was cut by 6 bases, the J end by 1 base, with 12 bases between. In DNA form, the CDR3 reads TGCGCCAGCAGGCCGGGACACCCGAACACTGAAGCTTTCTTT. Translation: CASRPGHPNTEAFF.

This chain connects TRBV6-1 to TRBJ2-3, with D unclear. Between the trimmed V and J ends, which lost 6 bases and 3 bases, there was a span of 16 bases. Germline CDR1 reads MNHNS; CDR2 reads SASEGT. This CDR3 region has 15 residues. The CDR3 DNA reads TGTGCCAGCAGCCCGGCGCGGAAGGAGACAGATACGCAGTATTTT. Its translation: CASSPARKETDTQYF.

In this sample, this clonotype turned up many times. DNA for the CDR3: TGTGCCAGCAGTAAAAGACAGGGCCAAGGGTCCTATAATGAAAAACTGTTTTTT. As protein: CASSKRQGQGSYNEKLFF. The rearrangement joins TRBV6-1 to TRBJ1-4, with 7 bases identical to TRBD1. This CDR3 is 18 amino acids long. V was clipped by 5 bases and J by 4 bases; unmatched bases: 16. CDR1 is MNHNS and CDR2 is SASEGT in the germline V gene.

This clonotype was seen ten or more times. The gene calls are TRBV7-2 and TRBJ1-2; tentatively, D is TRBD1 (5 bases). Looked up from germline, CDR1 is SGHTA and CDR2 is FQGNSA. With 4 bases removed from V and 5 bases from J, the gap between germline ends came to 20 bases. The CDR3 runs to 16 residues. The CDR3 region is CASSSPQVVSGYGYTF. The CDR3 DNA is TGTGCCAGCAGCTCGCCACAGGTAGTGAGCGGGTATGGCTACACCTTC. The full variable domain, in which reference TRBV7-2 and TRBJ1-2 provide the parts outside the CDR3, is GAGVSQSPSNKVTEKGKDVELRCDPISGHTALYWYRQSLGQGLEFLIYFQGNSAPDKSGLPSDRFSAERTGGSVSTLTIQRTQQEDSAVYLCASSSPQVVSGYGYTFGSGTRLTVV.

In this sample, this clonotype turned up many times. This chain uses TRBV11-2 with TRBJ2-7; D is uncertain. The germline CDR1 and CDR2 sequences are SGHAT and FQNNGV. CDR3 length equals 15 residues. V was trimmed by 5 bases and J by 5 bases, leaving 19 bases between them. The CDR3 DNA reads TGTGCCAGCAGCCCTGGGCGGACCATGGTCCACGAGCAGTACTTC. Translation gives CASSPGRTMVHEQYF.

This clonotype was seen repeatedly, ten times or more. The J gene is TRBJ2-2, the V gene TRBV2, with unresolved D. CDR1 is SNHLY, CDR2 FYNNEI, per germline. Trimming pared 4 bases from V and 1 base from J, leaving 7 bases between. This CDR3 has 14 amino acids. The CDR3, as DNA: TGTGCCAGCAGTGTCAACGGGAACACCGGGGAGCTGTTTTTT. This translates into CASSVNGNTGELFF. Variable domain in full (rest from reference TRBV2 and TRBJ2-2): EPEVTQTPSHQVTQMGQEVILRCVPISNHLYFYWYRQILGQKVEFLVSFYNNEISEKSEIFDDQFSVERPDGSNFTLKIRSTKLEDSAMYFCASSVNGNTGELFFGEGSRLTVL.

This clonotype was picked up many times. CDR3: CSVAFGRAGLADTQYF. The CDR3 DNA sequence: TGCAGCGTTGCATTTGGGCGAGCGGGATTGGCAGATACGCAGTATTTT. The chain combines TRBV29-1 with TRBJ2-3, with 7 bases aligning to TRBD2. From germline, CDR1 is SQVTM and CDR2 ANQGSEA. V was clipped by 4 bases and J by 4 bases; unmatched bases: 14. The CDR3 runs 16 residues.

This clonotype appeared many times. CDR3 protein: CASSPQGGTGDTGELFF. CDR3 coding DNA: TGTGCCAGCAGCCCCCAGGGCGGGACAGGGGACACCGGGGAGCTGTTTTTT. The genes are TRBV3-1 and TRBJ2-2, with 10 bases matching TRBD1. The CDR3 spans 17 residues. CDR1 LGHDT and CDR2 YNNKEL come from the germline V gene (reference sequence). V lost 4 bases to trimming and J lost 3 bases; unmatched junction nucleotides: 8.

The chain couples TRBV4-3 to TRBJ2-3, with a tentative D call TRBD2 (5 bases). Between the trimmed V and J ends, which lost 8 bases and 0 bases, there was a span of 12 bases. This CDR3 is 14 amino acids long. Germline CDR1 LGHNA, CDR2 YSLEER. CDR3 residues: CASAGTGSTDTQYF. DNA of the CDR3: TGCGCCAGCGCCGGAACGGGGAGCACAGATACGCAGTATTTT.

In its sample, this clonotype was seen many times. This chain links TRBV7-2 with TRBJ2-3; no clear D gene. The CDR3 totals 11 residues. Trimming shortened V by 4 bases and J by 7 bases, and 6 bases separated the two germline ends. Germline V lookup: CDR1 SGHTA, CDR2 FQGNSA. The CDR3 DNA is TGTGCCAGCAGCTACCTCAATACGCAGTATTTT. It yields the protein CASSYLNTQYF.

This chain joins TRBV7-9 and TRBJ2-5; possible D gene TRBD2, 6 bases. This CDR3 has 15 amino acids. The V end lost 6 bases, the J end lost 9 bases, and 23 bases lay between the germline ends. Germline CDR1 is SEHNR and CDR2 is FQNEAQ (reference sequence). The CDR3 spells CASSGKLGGNGAQYF. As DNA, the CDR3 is TGTGCCAGCAGTGGGAAGCTGGGCGGGAATGGGGCCCAGTACTTC.

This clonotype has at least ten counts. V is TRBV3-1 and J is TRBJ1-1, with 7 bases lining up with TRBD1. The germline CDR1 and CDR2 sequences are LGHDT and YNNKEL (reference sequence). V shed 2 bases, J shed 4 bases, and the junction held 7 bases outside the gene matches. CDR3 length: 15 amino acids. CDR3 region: CASSQTDRVGTEAFF. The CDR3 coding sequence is TGTGCCAGCAGCCAAACCGACAGGGTTGGCACTGAAGCTTTCTTT. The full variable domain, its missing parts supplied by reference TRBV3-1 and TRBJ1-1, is DTAVSQTPKYLVTQMGNDKSIKCEQNLGHDTMYWYKQDSKKFLKIMFSYNNKELIINETVPNRFSPKSPDKAHLNLHINSLELGDSAVYFCASSQTDRVGTEAFFGQGTRLTVV.

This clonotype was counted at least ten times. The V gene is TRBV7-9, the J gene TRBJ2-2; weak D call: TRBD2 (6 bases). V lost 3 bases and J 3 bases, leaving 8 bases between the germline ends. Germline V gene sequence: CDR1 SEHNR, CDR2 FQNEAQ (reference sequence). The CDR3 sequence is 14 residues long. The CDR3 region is CASSFRDYTGELFF. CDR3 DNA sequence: TGTGCCAGCAGCTTCCGGGACTACACCGGGGAGCTGTTTTTT.

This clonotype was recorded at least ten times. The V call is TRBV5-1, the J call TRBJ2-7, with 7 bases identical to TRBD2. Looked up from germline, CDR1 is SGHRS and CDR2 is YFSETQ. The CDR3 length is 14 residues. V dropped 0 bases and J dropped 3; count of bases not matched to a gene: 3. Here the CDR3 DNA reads TGCGCCAGCAGCTTGGGGGAGGGGCTCTACGAGCAGTACTTC. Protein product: CASSLGEGLYEQYF. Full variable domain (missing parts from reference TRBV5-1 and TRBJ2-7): KAGVTQTPRYLIKTRGQQVTLSCSPISGHRSVSWYQQTPGQGLQFLFEYFSETQRNKGNFPGRFSGRQFSNSRSEMNVSTLELGDSALYLCASSLGEGLYEQYFGPGTRLTVT.

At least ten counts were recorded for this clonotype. The CDR3 spells CASSLTGLAGYEQYF. The CDR3 bases are TGTGCCAGCAGTTTAACGGGACTAGCGGGCTACGAGCAGTACTTC. V usage is TRBV27 and J usage is TRBJ2-7, with 12 bases matching TRBD2. The trim removed 2 bases at V and 3 bases at J, leaving 2 bases unmatched. Germline V gene lookup returns CDR1 MNHEY and CDR2 SMNVEV (reference sequence). The CDR3 consists of 15 residues.

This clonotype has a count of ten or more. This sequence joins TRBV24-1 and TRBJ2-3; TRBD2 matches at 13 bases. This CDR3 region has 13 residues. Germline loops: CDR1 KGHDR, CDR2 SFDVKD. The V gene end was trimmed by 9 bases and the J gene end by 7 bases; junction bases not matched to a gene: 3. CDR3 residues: CATGLAGVNTQYF. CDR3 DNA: TGTGCCACCGGACTAGCGGGAGTCAATACGCAGTATTTT.

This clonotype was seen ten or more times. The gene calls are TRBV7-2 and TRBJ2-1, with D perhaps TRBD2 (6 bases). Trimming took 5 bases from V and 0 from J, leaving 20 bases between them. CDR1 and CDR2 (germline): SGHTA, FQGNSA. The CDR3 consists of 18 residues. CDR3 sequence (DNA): TGTGCCAGCAGCCTAGACCTTAGCGGAACCAGCTCCTACAATGAGCAGTTCTTC. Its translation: CASSLDLSGTSSYNEQFF. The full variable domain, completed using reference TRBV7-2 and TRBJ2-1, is GAGVSQSPSNKVTEKGKDVELRCDPISGHTALYWYRQSLGQGLEFLIYFQGNSAPDKSGLPSDRFSAERTGGSVSTLTIQRTQQEDSAVYLCASSLDLSGTSSYNEQFFGPGTRLTVL.

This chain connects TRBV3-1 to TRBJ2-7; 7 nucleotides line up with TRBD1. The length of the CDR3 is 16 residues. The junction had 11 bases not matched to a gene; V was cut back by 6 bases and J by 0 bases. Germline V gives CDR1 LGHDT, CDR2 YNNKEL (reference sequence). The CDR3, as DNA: TGTGCCAGCAGTCTAGGGGGCTTCACCAGCTCCTACGAGCAGTACTTC. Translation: CASSLGGFTSSYEQYF.